Shown below are 21 T cell receptor beta chains from a single sample sequenced in a study of sequential checkpoint blockade in melanoma. The assay was immunoSEQ multiplex PCR, and TCRdb's table has in-frame clones only and misses some. The sample includes roughly 1,000 clones, 22% of them seen just once. Treatment denoted: randomized to nivolumab then ipilimumab (arm A) or the reverse (arm B). The sample in question was tumor tissue (inferred from file names), obtained from a patient given nivolumab and ipilimumab in sequence. These receptors originate from a human donor with melanoma.

This chain joins TRBV5-1 and TRBJ2-7; 7 bases match TRBD1. Germline CDR1 reads SGHRS; CDR2 reads YFSETQ. V was pared by 5 bases and J by 0 bases, with 5 bases of the junction left unmatched. The CDR3 spans 14 residues. The chain's CDR3 is CASRLTGTSYEQYF. The CDR3 DNA reads as TGCGCCAGCAGATTGACAGGGACCTCCTACGAGCAGTACTTC. Based on the CDR3 plus reference TRBV5-1 and TRBJ2-7, the full variable domain is KAGVTQTPRYLIKTRGQQVTLSCSPISGHRSVSWYQQTPGQGLQFLFEYFSETQRNKGNFPGRFSGRQFSNSRSEMNVSTLELGDSALYLCASRLTGTSYEQYFGPGTRLTVT.

This clone qualifies as medium-sized. The chain employs TRBV11-3 and TRBJ2-1; the D gene is possibly TRBD1 (6 bases). V lost 1 base and J 4 bases, leaving 8 bases between the germline ends. The germline V gene has CDR1 SGHNT and CDR2 YENEEA. The CDR3 spans 14 residues. The CDR3 loop reads CASSLVTGYNEQFF. The CDR3 DNA follows: TGTGCCAGCAGCTTAGTGACAGGTTACAATGAGCAGTTCTTC.

This chain links TRBV19 with TRBJ1-5, with 9 bases matching TRBD1. The V and J ends lost 7 bases and 1 base, in that order; junction bases with no gene match: 8. The length of the CDR3 is 16 residues. Germline V CDR1 and CDR2: LNHDA, SQIVND (reference sequence). CDR3 sequence reads: CASTPGQGRSNQPQHF. In DNA form, the CDR3 reads TGTGCCAGTACCCCAGGACAGGGGAGAAGCAATCAGCCCCAGCATTTT.

This clone qualifies as medium-sized (0.01 to 0.1%). V and J are TRBV7-1 and TRBJ2-5; 7 nucleotides line up with TRBD2. TRBV7-1 carries the ORF label, with uncertain function. The CDR3 totals 13 residues. V was clipped by 3 bases and J by 5 bases; unmatched bases: 3. The CDR3: CASSSGLEETQYF. In DNA form, the CDR3 reads TGTGCCAGCAGCTCCGGACTAGAGGAGACCCAGTACTTC.

This clone was detected only a few times. The V gene is TRBV6-8, the J gene TRBJ2-7; the D gene could be TRBD1 or TRBD2 (6 bases each). The CDR3 is 13 amino acids. Trimming removed 11 bases from V and 2 bases from J, with 16 bases in between. The V gene's germline CDR1 is MNHGY and CDR2 SAAAGT. The DNA for the CDR3 is TGTGCCTGCTACGGGGGCTTTCCCTACGAGCAGTACTTC. It is translated as CACYGGFPYEQYF.

This clone is classed as medium-sized. This rearrangement joins TRBV11-3 to TRBJ1-2, with D hard to call. CDR1 SGHNT and CDR2 YENEEA come from the germline V gene. The CDR3 spans 14 residues. Between the trimmed V and J ends, which lost 4 bases and 4 bases, there was a span of 13 bases. The DNA for the CDR3 is TGTGCCAGCAGCTCCCCTTTCTGGACCTATGGCTACACCTTC. Its translation is CASSSPFWTYGYTF.

This clone has just a few counts. The J gene is TRBJ1-6, the V gene TRBV15; 9 bases match TRBD1. Trimming took 6 bases from V and 3 from J; bases not matched to a gene: 3. Germline assignment: CDR1 LNHNV and CDR2 YYDKDF (reference sequence). CDR3 size: 15 residues. The CDR3, as DNA: TGTGCCACCAGTGAGACAGGGGGCTATAATTCACCCCTCCACTTT. This sequence encodes CATSETGGYNSPLHF.

This clone occurred a few times. The chain carries TRBV6-8 and TRBJ1-2; D is ambiguous. V shed 0 bases and J shed 8 bases, with 16 bases lying between them. The germline V gene encodes CDR1 MNHGY and CDR2 SAAAGT. This CDR3 spans 15 amino acids. The CDR3: CASSYSVLSERGYTF. The CDR3, as DNA: TGTGCCAGCAGTTACTCTGTCTTATCAGAAAGGGGCTACACCTTC.

In its sample, this clone ranks as medium-sized. This sequence joins TRBV11-3 and TRBJ2-7, with a weak D call TRBD1 (6 bases). V was clipped by 3 bases and J by 6 bases, with 15 bases between them. The CDR3 spans 14 residues. From germline, CDR1 is SGHNT and CDR2 YENEEA. CDR3 loop: CASSLAPGRGEQYF. Here the CDR3 DNA reads TGTGCCAGCAGCTTGGCCCCAGGCAGGGGCGAGCAGTACTTC.

In this sample, this clone is large. The genes are TRBV6-8 and TRBJ1-1, with D perhaps matching TRBD1 (5 bases). CDR1 and CDR2 from the germline V gene are MNHGY and SAAAGT. The CDR3 is 14 residues long. V gave up 6 bases and J gave up 10 bases, with 21 bases separating them. DNA for the CDR3: TGTGCCAGCAGCTACGGGGGTGGACCCAATGGAGCTTTCTTT. Its translation is CASSYGGGPNGAFF.

This clone is judged large. The chain joins TRBV11-3 to TRBJ2-7; no definite D call. Trimming removed 1 base at V and 1 base at J, with 8 bases between. The CDR3 spans 14 residues. Germline V lookup: CDR1 SGHNT, CDR2 YENEEA. CDR3 amino acids: CASSLVPQSYEQYF. The DNA of the CDR3 is TGTGCCAGCAGCTTAGTCCCGCAATCCTACGAGCAGTACTTC.

The chain uses TRBV14 and TRBJ1-1; D is ambiguous. The CDR3 loop spans 16 amino acids. Looked up from germline, CDR1 is SGHDN and CDR2 is FVKESK. Trimming pared 0 bases from V and 0 bases from J, leaving 11 bases between. The CDR3 nucleotides are TGTGCCAGCAGCCAAGAAAGATTGACGGTGAACACTGAAGCTTTCTTT. It codes for CASSQERLTVNTEAFF.

This clone occurred a few times. The V call is TRBV6-8, the J call TRBJ2-7; TRBD1 or TRBD2 may be the D gene (5 bases each). The V gene's germline CDR1 is MNHGY and CDR2 SAAAGT. V lost 3 bases to trimming and J lost 2 bases, with 11 bases between them. CDR3 length: 14 residues. The CDR3 DNA reads TGTGCCAGCAGTTATTCAGGGACCCCCTACGAGCAGTACTTC. It encodes CASSYSGTPYEQYF.

The V call is TRBV6-8, the J call TRBJ1-2; TRBD1 is a possible D gene (5 bases). From germline, CDR1 is MNHGY and CDR2 SAAAGT. V was trimmed by 5 bases and J by 8 bases, leaving 12 bases between them. The CDR3 has 12 amino acids. This CDR3 is CASSKTAGGYTF. The CDR3 nucleotides read TGTGCCAGCAGTAAGACAGCTGGGGGCTACACCTTC.

This clone is labeled medium-sized. V is TRBV11-3 and J is TRBJ1-1; D might be TRBD1 (6 bases). The V gene lost 5 bases and the J gene lost 4 bases, with 14 bases spanning the gap. CDR1 and CDR2 from the germline V gene are SGHNT and YENEEA. The CDR3 has 14 residues. The CDR3 region has the DNA TGTGCCAGCAGCCGCGGGGGCGGCTTCACTGAAGCTTTCTTT. Its translation: CASSRGGGFTEAFF.

By share, this clone ranks as medium-sized. This rearrangement joins TRBV11-3 to TRBJ2-7; 7 bases are shared with TRBD1. V gave up 2 bases and J gave up 4 bases; unmatched junction bases: 5. The germline gives CDR1 SGHNT, CDR2 YENEEA. This CDR3 has 14 residues. The CDR3 region is CASSLHRGTYEQYF. The CDR3 nucleotides read TGTGCCAGCAGCTTACACAGGGGCACGTACGAGCAGTACTTC. Supplemented by reference TRBV11-3 and TRBJ2-7, the full variable domain reads EAGVVQSPRYKIIEKKQPVAFWCNPISGHNTLYWYLQNLGQGPELLIRYENEEAVDDSQLPKDRFSAERLKGVDSTLKIQPAELGDSAVYLCASSLHRGTYEQYFGPGTRLTVT.

The CDR3 loop reads CASQGNSNQPQHF. The CDR3 DNA sequence: TGTGCCAGCCAAGGGAACAGCAATCAGCCCCAGCATTTT. The V and J genes are TRBV12-5 and TRBJ1-5, with D unclear. The CDR3 is 13 residues long. Germline V gives CDR1 LGHNT, CDR2 FRNRAP.

This chain uses TRBV30 with TRBJ1-5; unclear D gene. V lost 0 bases and J 1 base, leaving 4 bases between the germline ends. Germline CDR1 GTSNPN, CDR2 SVGIG (reference sequence). This CDR3 is built from 13 residues. The CDR3 DNA reads TGTGCCTGGAGTGTACGAAGCAATCAGCCCCAGCATTTT. This encodes CAWSVRSNQPQHF.

This clone is classed as medium-sized. This chain uses TRBV9 with TRBJ2-7, with TRBD1 identical over 9 bases. V dropped 3 bases and J dropped 6; count of bases not matched to a gene: 7. This CDR3 has 14 residues. Germline V gives CDR1 SGDLS, CDR2 YYNGEE. The CDR3 sequence: CASSEGQGRVEQYF. For the CDR3, the DNA is TGTGCCAGCAGCGAGGGACAGGGTCGCGTCGAGCAGTACTTC.

In its sample, this clone is medium-sized. V and J are TRBV11-3 and TRBJ2-7, with D unclear. The CDR3 totals 14 residues. V lost 0 bases and J 0 bases, leaving 6 bases between the germline ends. Germline lookup yields CDR1 SGHNT and CDR2 YENEEA. The chain's CDR3 is CASSLDPSSYEQYF. CDR3 nucleotides: TGTGCCAGCAGCTTAGACCCGAGCTCCTACGAGCAGTACTTC.

This clone has just a few counts. This chain joins TRBV6-8 and TRBJ2-7; D gene ambiguous. The CDR3 covers 15 residues. Germline V gives CDR1 MNHGY, CDR2 SAAAGT. V was cut by 6 bases and J by 2 bases, with 17 bases left in between. The CDR3: CASRIDLRSTYEQYF. The CDR3 bases are TGTGCCAGCAGAATCGACTTGCGTTCTACCTACGAGCAGTACTTC.